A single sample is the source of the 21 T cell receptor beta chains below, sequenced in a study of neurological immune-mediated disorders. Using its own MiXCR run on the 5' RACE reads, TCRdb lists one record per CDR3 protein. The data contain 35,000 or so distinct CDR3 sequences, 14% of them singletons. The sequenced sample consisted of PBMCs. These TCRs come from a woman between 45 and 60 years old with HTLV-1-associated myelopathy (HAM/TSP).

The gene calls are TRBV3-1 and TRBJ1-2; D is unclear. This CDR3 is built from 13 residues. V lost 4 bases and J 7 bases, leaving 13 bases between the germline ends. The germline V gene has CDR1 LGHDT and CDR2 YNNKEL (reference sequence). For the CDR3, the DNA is TGTGCCAGCAGCCCCATGGCCTTCACTGGCTACACCTTC. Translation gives CASSPMAFTGYTF.

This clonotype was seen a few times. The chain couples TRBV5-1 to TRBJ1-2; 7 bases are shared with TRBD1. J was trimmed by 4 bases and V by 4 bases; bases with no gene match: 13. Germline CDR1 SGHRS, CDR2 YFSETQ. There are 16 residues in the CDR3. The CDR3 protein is CASSAGSDRVGYGYTF. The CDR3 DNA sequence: TGCGCCAGCAGCGCAGGCTCCGACAGGGTCGGCTATGGCTACACCTTC. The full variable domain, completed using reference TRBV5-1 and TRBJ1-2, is KAGVTQTPRYLIKTRGQQVTLSCSPISGHRSVSWYQQTPGQGLQFLFEYFSETQRNKGNFPGRFSGRQFSNSRSEMNVSTLELGDSALYLCASSAGSDRVGYGYTFGSGTRLTVV.

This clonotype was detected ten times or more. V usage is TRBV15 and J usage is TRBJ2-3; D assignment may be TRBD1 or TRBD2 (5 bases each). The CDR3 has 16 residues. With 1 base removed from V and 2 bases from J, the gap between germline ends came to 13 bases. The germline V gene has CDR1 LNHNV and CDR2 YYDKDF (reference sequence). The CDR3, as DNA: TGTGCCACCAGCAGAGGAGGGGCAGGGATCACAGATACGCAGTATTTT. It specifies CATSRGGAGITDTQYF.

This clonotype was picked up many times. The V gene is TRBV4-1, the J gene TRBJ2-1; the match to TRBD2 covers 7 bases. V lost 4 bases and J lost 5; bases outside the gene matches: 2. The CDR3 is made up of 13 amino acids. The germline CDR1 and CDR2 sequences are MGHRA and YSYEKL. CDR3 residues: CASSPTSNNEQFF. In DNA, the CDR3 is TGCGCCAGCAGCCCGACTAGCAACAATGAGCAGTTCTTC.

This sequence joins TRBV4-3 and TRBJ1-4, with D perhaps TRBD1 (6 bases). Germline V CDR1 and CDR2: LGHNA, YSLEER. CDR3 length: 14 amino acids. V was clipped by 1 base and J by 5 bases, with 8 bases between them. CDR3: CASSQGQGNEKLFF. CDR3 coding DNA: TGCGCCAGCAGCCAAGGGCAGGGGAATGAAAAACTGTTTTTT.

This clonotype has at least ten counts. DNA of the CDR3: TGTGCCAGCAGCTTAGCGAGGGGCCGGGAGACCCAGTACTTC. Encoded protein: CASSLARGRETQYF. The V and J genes are TRBV7-9 and TRBJ2-5, with D perhaps given as TRBD1 or TRBD2 (5 bases each). Germline CDR1 and CDR2: SEHNR and FQNEAQ (reference sequence). The length of the CDR3 is 14 residues. Trimming pared 0 bases from V and 5 bases from J, leaving 10 bases between. Supplemented by reference TRBV7-9 and TRBJ2-5, the full variable domain reads DTGVSQNPRHKITKRGQNVTFRCDPISEHNRLYWYRQTLGQGPEFLTYFQNEAQLEKSRLLSDRFSAERPKGSFSTLEIQRTEQGDSAMYLCASSLARGRETQYFGPGTRLLVL.

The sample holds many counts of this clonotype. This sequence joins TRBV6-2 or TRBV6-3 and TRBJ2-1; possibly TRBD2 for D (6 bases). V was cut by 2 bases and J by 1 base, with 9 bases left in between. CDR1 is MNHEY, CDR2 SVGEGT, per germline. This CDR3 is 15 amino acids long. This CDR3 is CASSYHRGSYNEQFF. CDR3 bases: TGTGCCAGCAGTTACCACCGGGGGTCCTACAATGAGCAGTTCTTC.

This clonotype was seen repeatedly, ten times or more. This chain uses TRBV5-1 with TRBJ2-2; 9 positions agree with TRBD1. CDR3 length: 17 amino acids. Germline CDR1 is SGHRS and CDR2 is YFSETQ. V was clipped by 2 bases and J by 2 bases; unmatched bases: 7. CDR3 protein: CASSFGQGPQNTGELFF. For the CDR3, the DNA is TGCGCCAGCAGCTTCGGACAGGGGCCACAAAACACCGGGGAGCTGTTTTTT.

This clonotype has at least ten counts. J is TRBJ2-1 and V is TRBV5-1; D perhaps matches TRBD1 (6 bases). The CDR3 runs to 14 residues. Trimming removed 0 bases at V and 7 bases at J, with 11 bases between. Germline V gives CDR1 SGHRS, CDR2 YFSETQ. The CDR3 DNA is TGCGCCAGCAGCTTGGGGACAGTGAGGAATGAGCAGTTCTTC. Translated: CASSLGTVRNEQFF.

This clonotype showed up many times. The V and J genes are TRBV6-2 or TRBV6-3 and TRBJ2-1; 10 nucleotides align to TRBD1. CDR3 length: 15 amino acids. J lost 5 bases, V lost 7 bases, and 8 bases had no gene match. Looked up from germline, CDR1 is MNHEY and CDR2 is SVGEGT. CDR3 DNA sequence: TGTGCCAGCATTCGACAGGGGGCGTTGGACAATGAGCAGTTCTTC. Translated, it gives CASIRQGALDNEQFF.

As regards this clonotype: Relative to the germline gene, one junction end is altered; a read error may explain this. This CDR3 is CASRQDTEALF. For the CDR3, the DNA is TGTGCCAGCAGGCAGGACACTGAAGCTCTCTTC. The chain links TRBV6-5 to TRBJ1-1, with D possibly being TRBD1 (5 bases). This CDR3 has 11 amino acids. Germline CDR1 reads MNHEY; CDR2 reads SVGAGI.

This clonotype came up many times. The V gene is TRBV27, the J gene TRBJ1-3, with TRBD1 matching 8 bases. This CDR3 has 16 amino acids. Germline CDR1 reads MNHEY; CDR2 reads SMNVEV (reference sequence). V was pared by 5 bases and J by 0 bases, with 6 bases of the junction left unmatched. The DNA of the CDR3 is TGTGCCAGCAGTCCGTACAGGGGGAGCTCTGGAAACACCATATATTTT. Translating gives CASSPYRGSSGNTIYF.

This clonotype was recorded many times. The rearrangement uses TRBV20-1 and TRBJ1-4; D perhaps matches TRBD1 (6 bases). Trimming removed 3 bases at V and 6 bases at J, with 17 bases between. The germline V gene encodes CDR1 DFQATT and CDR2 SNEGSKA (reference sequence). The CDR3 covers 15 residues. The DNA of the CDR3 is TGCAGTGCTAGGTCCCCGGTGGGGGCCGATGAAAAACTGTTTTTT. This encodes CSARSPVGADEKLFF.

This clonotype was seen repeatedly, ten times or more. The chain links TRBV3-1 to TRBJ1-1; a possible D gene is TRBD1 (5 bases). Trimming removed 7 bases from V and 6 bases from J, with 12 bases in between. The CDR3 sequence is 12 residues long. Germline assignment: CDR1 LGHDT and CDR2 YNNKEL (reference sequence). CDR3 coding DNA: TGTGCCAGCATCGGGGGTGCAGCTGAAGCTTTCTTT. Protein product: CASIGGAAEAFF.

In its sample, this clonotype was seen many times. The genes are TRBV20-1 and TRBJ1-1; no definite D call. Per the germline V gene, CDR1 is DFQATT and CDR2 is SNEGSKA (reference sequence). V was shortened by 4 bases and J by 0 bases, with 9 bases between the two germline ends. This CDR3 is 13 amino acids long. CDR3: CSAKRLMNTEAFF. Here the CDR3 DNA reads TGCAGTGCTAAACGATTAATGAACACTGAAGCTTTCTTT.

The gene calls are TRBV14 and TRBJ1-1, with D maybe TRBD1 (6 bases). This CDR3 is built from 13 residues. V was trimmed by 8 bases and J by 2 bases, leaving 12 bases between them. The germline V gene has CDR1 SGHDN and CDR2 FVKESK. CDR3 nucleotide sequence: TGTGCCAGCGGTCCAGGGGTTAACACTGAAGCTTTCTTT. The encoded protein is CASGPGVNTEAFF.

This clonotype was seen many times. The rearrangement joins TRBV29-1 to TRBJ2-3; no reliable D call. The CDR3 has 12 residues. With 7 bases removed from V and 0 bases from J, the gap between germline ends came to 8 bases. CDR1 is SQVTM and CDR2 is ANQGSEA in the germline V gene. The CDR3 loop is CSGGRSTDTQYF. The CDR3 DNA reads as TGCAGCGGGGGAAGAAGCACAGATACGCAGTATTTT.

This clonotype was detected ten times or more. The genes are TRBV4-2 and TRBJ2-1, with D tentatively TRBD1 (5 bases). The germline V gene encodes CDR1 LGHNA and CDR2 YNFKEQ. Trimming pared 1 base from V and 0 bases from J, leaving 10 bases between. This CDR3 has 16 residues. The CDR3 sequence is CASSQGGLSSYNEQFF. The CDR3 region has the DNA TGTGCCAGCAGCCAAGGGGGCCTAAGCTCCTACAATGAGCAGTTCTTC.

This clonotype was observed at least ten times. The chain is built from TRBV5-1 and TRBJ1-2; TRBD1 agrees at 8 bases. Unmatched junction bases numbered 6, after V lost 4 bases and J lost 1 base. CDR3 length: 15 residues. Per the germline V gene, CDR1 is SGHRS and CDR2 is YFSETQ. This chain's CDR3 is CASSPGQGGNYGYTF. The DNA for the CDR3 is TGCGCCAGCAGCCCCGGACAGGGAGGTAACTATGGCTACACCTTC.

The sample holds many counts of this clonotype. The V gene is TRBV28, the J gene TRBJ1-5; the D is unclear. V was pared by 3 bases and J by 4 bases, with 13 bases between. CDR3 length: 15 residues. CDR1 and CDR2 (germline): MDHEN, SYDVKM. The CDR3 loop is CASSLESGENQPQHF. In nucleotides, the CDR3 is TGTGCCAGCAGTTTGGAGTCAGGAGAGAATCAGCCCCAGCATTTT.

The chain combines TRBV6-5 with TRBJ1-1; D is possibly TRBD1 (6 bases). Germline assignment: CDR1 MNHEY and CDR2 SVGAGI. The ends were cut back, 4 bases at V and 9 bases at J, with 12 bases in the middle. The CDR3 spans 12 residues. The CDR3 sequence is CASSLLGGKAFF. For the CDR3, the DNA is TGTGCCAGCAGTTTGCTAGGGGGGAAAGCTTTCTTT.